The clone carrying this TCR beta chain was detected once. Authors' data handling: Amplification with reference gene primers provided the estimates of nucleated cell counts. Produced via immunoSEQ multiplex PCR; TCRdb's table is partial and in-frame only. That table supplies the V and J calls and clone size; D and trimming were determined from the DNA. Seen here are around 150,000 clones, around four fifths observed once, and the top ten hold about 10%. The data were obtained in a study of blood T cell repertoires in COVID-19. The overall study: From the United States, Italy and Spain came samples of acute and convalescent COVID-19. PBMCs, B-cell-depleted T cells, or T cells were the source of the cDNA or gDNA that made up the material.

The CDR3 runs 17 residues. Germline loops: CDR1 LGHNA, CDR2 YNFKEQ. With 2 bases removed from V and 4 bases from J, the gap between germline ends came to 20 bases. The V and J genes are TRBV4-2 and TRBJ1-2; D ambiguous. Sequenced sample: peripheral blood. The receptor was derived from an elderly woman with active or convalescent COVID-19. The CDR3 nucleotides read TGTGCCAGCAGCCAAATTTCATCTGAGTTTAACCTCTATGGCTACACCTTC. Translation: CASSQISSEFNLYGYTF.